The 27 T cell receptor beta chains in this list originate from one sample, sequenced in a study of T cell repertoires in cytomegalovirus infection. TCRdb itself ran the reads through MiXCR, one entry per CDR3 protein. The sample lists roughly 230,000 distinct CDR3 sequences, about 17% seen once, with approximately 51% in the top ten. The sequencing input was CD8+ T cells from PBMCs. These receptors originate from a human donor in good health (CMV status not recorded). Some clones in this sample may be carry-over from other donors' samples.

The chain carries TRBV20-1 and TRBJ2-7; 9 nucleotides align to TRBD2. CDR3 length equals 16 residues. Germline-derived CDR1 and CDR2 are DFQATT and SNEGSKA (reference sequence). With 5 bases clipped from V and 0 bases from J, the junction kept 11 bases outside the gene matches. For the CDR3, the DNA is TGCAGTGCTGAATCTATATTAGCGGGGGACTCCTACGAGCAGTACTTC. Translating gives CSAESILAGDSYEQYF.

The chain uses TRBV5-6 and TRBJ2-3, with D perhaps matching TRBD2 (6 bases). Germline assignment: CDR1 SGHDT and CDR2 YYEEEE. V was cut by 4 bases and J by 2 bases, with 23 bases left in between. CDR3 size: 18 residues. CDR3 coding DNA: TGTGCCAGCAGCCCGGAAGCTGCTAGCGAGGAACACACAGATACGCAGTATTTT. It is translated as CASSPEAASEEHTDTQYF.

Ten or more counts support this clonotype. The rearrangement links TRBV6-5 to TRBJ2-5, with a weak D call TRBD1 (6 bases). There are 17 residues in the CDR3. The V end was cut by 0 bases, the J end by 1 base, with 15 bases between. Germline CDR1 and CDR2: MNHEY and SVGAGI. This chain's CDR3 is CASSYSGRGSSQETQYF. CDR3 sequence (DNA): TGTGCCAGCAGTTACTCTGGCAGGGGCAGTAGCCAAGAGACCCAGTACTTC.

The rearrangement links TRBV28 to TRBJ2-3; D unclear. CDR1 and CDR2 (germline): MDHEN, SYDVKM. There are 15 residues in the CDR3. Trimming shortened V by 1 base and J by 2 bases, and 10 bases separated the two germline ends. CDR3 nucleotide sequence: TGTGCCAGCAGTTTATCGGGCCGAATCACAGATACGCAGTATTTT. This translates into CASSLSGRITDTQYF.

The chain is built from TRBV4-3 and TRBJ1-3, with D unresolved. The length of the CDR3 is 15 residues. V lost 2 bases and J 0 bases, leaving 8 bases between the germline ends. In germline, CDR1 is LGHNA, CDR2 YSLEER. The CDR3 region is CASSQMPLSGNTIYF. The CDR3 DNA follows: TGCGCCAGCAGCCAAATGCCTCTCTCTGGAAACACCATATATTTT.

This clonotype has a handful of counts. The V gene is TRBV28, the J gene TRBJ2-7; D tentatively fits TRBD1 or TRBD2 (6 bases each). Germline lookup yields CDR1 MDHEN and CDR2 SYDVKM. The CDR3 extends over 18 amino acids. V was cut by 5 bases and J by 5 bases, with 28 bases left in between. The CDR3 protein is CASSPIGTDRLGGHEQYF. In DNA form, the CDR3 reads TGTGCCAGCAGTCCTATTGGGACCGACCGGTTGGGGGGCCACGAGCAGTACTTC.

This clonotype was recorded at least ten times. V usage is TRBV7-9 and J usage is TRBJ1-3; D not certain. Germline CDR1 SEHNR, CDR2 FQNEAQ (reference sequence). The CDR3 runs to 16 residues. V lost 3 bases, J lost 0 bases, and 12 bases lay in between. CDR3 nucleotide sequence: TGTGCCAGCAGCTTTTCGAACGATCGCTCTGGAAACACCATATATTTT. Protein product: CASSFSNDRSGNTIYF. Together with reference TRBV7-9 and TRBJ1-3, the CDR3 gives the full variable domain: DTGVSQNPRHKITKRGQNVTFRCDPISEHNRLYWYRQTLGQGPEFLTYFQNEAQLEKSRLLSDRFSAERPKGSFSTLEIQRTEQGDSAMYLCASSFSNDRSGNTIYFGEGSWLTVV.

This clonotype was detected ten times or more. The rearrangement uses TRBV28 and TRBJ2-5; weak D call: TRBD2 (5 bases). The CDR3 runs 14 residues. The V end lost 5 bases, the J end lost 2 bases, and 12 bases lay between the germline ends. The germline CDR1 and CDR2 sequences are MDHEN and SYDVKM. CDR3 residues: CASSPGSRQETQYF. The CDR3 DNA reads TGTGCCAGCAGTCCGGGGTCCAGGCAAGAGACCCAGTACTTC.

Turning to this clonotype: The junction does not match germline at one end; this may be a read error. DNA for the CDR3: TGTGCCAGCAGTTTATCGGTGGGGGCTCCGCTGTCCTTC. Encoded protein: CASSLSVGAPLSF. The chain joins TRBV27 to TRBJ2-5; D is possibly TRBD1 (6 bases). CDR1 and CDR2 (germline): MNHEY, SMNVEV (reference sequence). The CDR3 sequence is 13 residues long.

This sequence joins TRBV2 and TRBJ2-7; a possible D gene is TRBD1 (5 bases). V was clipped by 2 bases and J by 2 bases, with 13 bases between them. The CDR3 is made up of 15 amino acids. Germline V gives CDR1 SNHLY, CDR2 FYNNEI. The CDR3 loop is CASSEQGILAYEQYF. The CDR3 nucleotides are TGTGCCAGCAGTGAACAGGGTATCCTCGCCTACGAGCAGTACTTC.

The chain has TRBV9 and TRBJ1-1; D gene unclear. Germline CDR1 is SGDLS and CDR2 is YYNGEE. Trimming removed 2 bases at V and 4 bases at J, with 12 bases between. The CDR3 spans 14 residues. Written as DNA, the CDR3 is TGTGCCAGCAGCGTCGACACGGTGATCACTGAAGCTTTCTTT. Amino acids: CASSVDTVITEAFF. The full variable domain, completed using reference TRBV9 and TRBJ1-1, is DSGVTQTPKHLITATGQRVTLRCSPRSGDLSVYWYQQSLDQGLQFLIQYYNGEERAKGNILERFSAQQFPDLHSELNLSSLELGDSALYFCASSVDTVITEAFFGQGTRLTVV.

This clonotype was found a few times. The rearrangement uses TRBV4-3 and TRBJ2-7; perhaps D is TRBD1 or TRBD2 (6 bases each). CDR1 and CDR2 from the germline V gene are LGHNA and YSLEER. The ends were cut back, 4 bases at V and 5 bases at J, with 18 bases in the middle. The CDR3 covers 15 residues. CDR3 sequence (DNA): TGCGCCAGCAGCCCAGGCGGGACACCTCGACACGAGCAGTACTTC. Its protein product is CASSPGGTPRHEQYF.

This clonotype was seen a few times. CDR3 sequence reads: CASSQFGPPLAKNIQYF. In DNA, the CDR3 is TGCGCCAGCAGCCAATTTGGTCCGCCACTAGCCAAAAACATTCAGTACTTC. The chain joins TRBV4-1 to TRBJ2-4; D gene unclear. The length of the CDR3 is 17 residues. The ends were cut back, 2 bases at V and 0 bases at J, with 14 bases in the middle. Germline V gene lookup returns CDR1 MGHRA and CDR2 YSYEKL.

This clonotype was observed at least ten times. The rearrangement links TRBV7-6 to TRBJ1-5; no clear D. The CDR3 runs 14 residues. CDR1 and CDR2 from the germline V gene are SGHVS and FNYEAQ. Trimming shortened V by 1 base and J by 3 bases, and 7 bases separated the two germline ends. CDR3 region: CASSLGSDNQPQHF. The CDR3 nucleotides read TGTGCCAGCAGCTTAGGTTCAGACAATCAGCCCCAGCATTTT. Together with reference TRBV7-6 and TRBJ1-5, the CDR3 gives the full variable domain: GAGVSQSPRYKVTKRGQDVALRCDPISGHVSLYWYRQALGQGPEFLTYFNYEAQQDKSGLPNDRFSAERPEGSISTLTIQRTEQRDSAMYRCASSLGSDNQPQHFGDGTRLSIL.

The chain has TRBV7-9 and TRBJ2-7; no clear D. The germline V gene has CDR1 SEHNR and CDR2 FQNEAQ (reference sequence). V was trimmed by 0 bases and J by 7 bases, leaving 7 bases between them. The CDR3 sequence is 12 residues long. The CDR3 spells CASSLAGKEQYF. CDR3 sequence (DNA): TGTGCCAGCAGCTTAGCGGGGAAGGAGCAGTACTTC.

At least ten counts were recorded for this clonotype. This CDR3 is CASSLALDTQYF. CDR3 DNA sequence: TGTGCCAGCAGCTTAGCGTTAGATACGCAGTATTTT. The V and J genes are TRBV7-9 and TRBJ2-3; D is ambiguous. Germline V lookup: CDR1 SEHNR, CDR2 FQNEAQ (reference sequence). The ends were cut back, 0 bases at V and 5 bases at J, with 3 bases in the middle. This CDR3 is 12 amino acids long.

This clonotype showed up many times. This chain links TRBV7-2 with TRBJ2-1; 7 positions match TRBD2. This CDR3 contains 17 residues. Trimming cost V 3 bases and J 5 bases; bases outside gene matches: 13. The V gene's germline CDR1 is SGHTA and CDR2 FQGNSA. The CDR3 bases are TGTGCCAGCAGCTTTGAGCGGGGTCCCCTTCTGGACAATGAGCAGTTCTTC. It encodes CASSFERGPLLDNEQFF. Full variable domain (rest looked up from reference TRBV7-2 and TRBJ2-1): GAGVSQSPSNKVTEKGKDVELRCDPISGHTALYWYRQSLGQGLEFLIYFQGNSAPDKSGLPSDRFSAERTGGSVSTLTIQRTQQEDSAVYLCASSFERGPLLDNEQFFGPGTRLTVL.

The gene calls are TRBV28 and TRBJ2-1, with 12 nucleotides matching TRBD2. CDR1 and CDR2 from the germline V gene are MDHEN and SYDVKM. The junction had 14 bases not matched to a gene; V was cut back by 0 bases and J by 5 bases. This CDR3 region has 20 residues. The CDR3 DNA reads TGTGCCAGCAGTTTATGGGTTTTGGCTAGCGGGGGGGTTTATGACAATGAGCAGTTCTTC. This translates into CASSLWVLASGGVYDNEQFF.

This clonotype has only a few counts. This rearrangement joins TRBV7-9 to TRBJ1-1, with D possibly being TRBD1 (5 bases). Trimming pared 5 bases from V and 1 base from J, leaving 14 bases between. Germline-derived CDR1 and CDR2 are SEHNR and FQNEAQ (reference sequence). The CDR3 length is 15 residues. The CDR3 coding sequence is TGTGCCAGCAGCCCGGCTTTTAGGGGGAACACTGAAGCTTTCTTT. As protein: CASSPAFRGNTEAFF.

This clonotype was detected a few times. This rearrangement joins TRBV19 to TRBJ2-6; D is possibly TRBD1 (5 bases). Germline CDR1 is LNHDA and CDR2 is SQIVND (reference sequence). Trimming left V 7 bases short and J 4 bases short, with 17 bases between. This CDR3 is built from 16 residues. The CDR3 here is CASNHQGGLGANVLTF. DNA of the CDR3: TGTGCCAGTAACCACCAGGGTGGTCTCGGGGCCAACGTCCTGACTTTC.

V is TRBV19 and J is TRBJ2-5; D is unresolved. The CDR3 is made up of 14 amino acids. In germline, CDR1 is LNHDA, CDR2 SQIVND (reference sequence). Deletions cut 1 base from V and 4 bases from J, with 10 bases between. The CDR3 here is CASSIGQRVETQYF. CDR3 in DNA: TGTGCCAGTAGTATAGGACAACGGGTAGAGACCCAGTACTTC.

This chain connects TRBV7-9 to TRBJ2-1, with D perhaps matching TRBD1 or TRBD2 (5 bases each). Germline-derived CDR1 and CDR2 are SEHNR and FQNEAQ (reference sequence). The CDR3 is 15 residues long. The V gene lost 6 bases and the J gene lost 4 bases, with 16 bases spanning the gap. DNA of the CDR3: TGTGCCAGCAGTTACGCCGGGACCAAATACAATGAGCAGTTCTTC. Translation gives CASSYAGTKYNEQFF.

The chain is built from TRBV5-5 and TRBJ2-7; TRBD2 matches at 10 bases. Looked up from germline, CDR1 is SGHKS and CDR2 is YYEKEE (reference sequence). The CDR3 loop spans 13 amino acids. CDR3 coding DNA: TGTGCGAGTGGGACTAGCGAGTACTACGAGCAGTACTTC. Translated, it gives CASGTSEYYEQYF.

V gene TRBV6-2 or TRBV6-3 combines with J gene TRBJ1-6; D not certain. The CDR3 consists of 16 residues. CDR1 is MNHEY, CDR2 SVGEGT, per germline. Between the trimmed V and J ends, which lost 5 bases and 3 bases, there was a span of 14 bases. CDR3 amino acids: CASSPWMSDYNSPLHF. CDR3 in DNA: TGTGCCAGCAGTCCCTGGATGAGCGACTATAATTCACCCCTCCACTTT.

In its sample, this clonotype was seen many times. The CDR3, as DNA: TGTGCCAGCAGCTTAGTTTCGGAGACCCAGTACTTC. Amino acids: CASSLVSETQYF. The gene calls are TRBV7-6 and TRBJ2-5; D remains ambiguous. Germline CDR1 is SGHVS and CDR2 is FNYEAQ. The CDR3 has 12 residues. The germline V and J ends were trimmed by 1 base and 5 bases, with 5 bases remaining between them.

The chain employs TRBV28 and TRBJ1-4; 10 bases map to TRBD1. V lost 5 bases and J lost 8; bases outside the gene matches: 8. The CDR3 is 15 amino acids. In germline, CDR1 is MDHEN, CDR2 SYDVKM. CDR3 in DNA: TGTGCCAGCAGTCCAATCGACAGGGGGCGCGAAAAACTGTTTTTT. Translating gives CASSPIDRGREKLFF. Full variable domain (outside the CDR3, taken from reference TRBV28 and TRBJ1-4): DVKVTQSSRYLVKRTGEKVFLECVQDMDHENMFWYRQDPGLGLRLIYFSYDVKMKEKGDIPEGYSVSREKKERFSLILESASTNQTSMYLCASSPIDRGREKLFFGSGTQLSVL.

This clonotype has a count of ten or more. The CDR3 here is CASSYSAGAADTQYF. The DNA for the CDR3 is TGTGCCAGCAGTTACTCGGCGGGCGCGGCAGATACGCAGTATTTT. The V and J genes are TRBV6-5 and TRBJ2-3; weak D call: TRBD2 (5 bases). The CDR3 extends over 15 amino acids. Germline V gene data show CDR1 as MNHEY and CDR2 as SVGAGI. Trimming removed 0 bases at V and 4 bases at J, with 11 bases between.